This TCR beta chain is from a study of T-cell reconstitution after alpha-beta-depleted transplantation in children. Study observations and caveats: There were reportedly several hundred expanded graft clones from which alpha-beta T cells came about two months after transplant. Most T-cell counts and diversity one year after the transplant came from T cells that were newly produced. Some patients' high day-60 TCRbeta diversity was traced to surviving recipient T cells and thymic progenitors.

It was with unique molecular identifiers that the TCRbeta library was prepared. MiXCR, run by TCRdb on the PCR reads, gives a single entry per CDR3 protein. The sample lists around 500,000 distinct CDR3 sequences; around 23% were seen once. In the case of this clonotype: Antigen unknown.

Germline V gives CDR1 KGHDR, CDR2 SFDVKD. The CDR3 has 16 amino acids. J lost 3 bases, V lost 4 bases, and 7 bases had no gene match. The source was PBMCs, mostly from graft donor cells, collected 360 days after TCRalphabeta/CD19-depleted stem cell transplant. This TCR derives from a boy less than two years old who had a stem cell transplant for acute myeloid leukemia, so the T cells may come from the graft donor. The chain is built from TRBV24-1 and TRBJ2-1; 8 bases agree with TRBD1. Written as DNA, the CDR3 is TGTGCCACCAGTGACAGACAGGGGAATCTCTACAATGAGCAGTTCTTC. Translated: CATSDRQGNLYNEQFF.